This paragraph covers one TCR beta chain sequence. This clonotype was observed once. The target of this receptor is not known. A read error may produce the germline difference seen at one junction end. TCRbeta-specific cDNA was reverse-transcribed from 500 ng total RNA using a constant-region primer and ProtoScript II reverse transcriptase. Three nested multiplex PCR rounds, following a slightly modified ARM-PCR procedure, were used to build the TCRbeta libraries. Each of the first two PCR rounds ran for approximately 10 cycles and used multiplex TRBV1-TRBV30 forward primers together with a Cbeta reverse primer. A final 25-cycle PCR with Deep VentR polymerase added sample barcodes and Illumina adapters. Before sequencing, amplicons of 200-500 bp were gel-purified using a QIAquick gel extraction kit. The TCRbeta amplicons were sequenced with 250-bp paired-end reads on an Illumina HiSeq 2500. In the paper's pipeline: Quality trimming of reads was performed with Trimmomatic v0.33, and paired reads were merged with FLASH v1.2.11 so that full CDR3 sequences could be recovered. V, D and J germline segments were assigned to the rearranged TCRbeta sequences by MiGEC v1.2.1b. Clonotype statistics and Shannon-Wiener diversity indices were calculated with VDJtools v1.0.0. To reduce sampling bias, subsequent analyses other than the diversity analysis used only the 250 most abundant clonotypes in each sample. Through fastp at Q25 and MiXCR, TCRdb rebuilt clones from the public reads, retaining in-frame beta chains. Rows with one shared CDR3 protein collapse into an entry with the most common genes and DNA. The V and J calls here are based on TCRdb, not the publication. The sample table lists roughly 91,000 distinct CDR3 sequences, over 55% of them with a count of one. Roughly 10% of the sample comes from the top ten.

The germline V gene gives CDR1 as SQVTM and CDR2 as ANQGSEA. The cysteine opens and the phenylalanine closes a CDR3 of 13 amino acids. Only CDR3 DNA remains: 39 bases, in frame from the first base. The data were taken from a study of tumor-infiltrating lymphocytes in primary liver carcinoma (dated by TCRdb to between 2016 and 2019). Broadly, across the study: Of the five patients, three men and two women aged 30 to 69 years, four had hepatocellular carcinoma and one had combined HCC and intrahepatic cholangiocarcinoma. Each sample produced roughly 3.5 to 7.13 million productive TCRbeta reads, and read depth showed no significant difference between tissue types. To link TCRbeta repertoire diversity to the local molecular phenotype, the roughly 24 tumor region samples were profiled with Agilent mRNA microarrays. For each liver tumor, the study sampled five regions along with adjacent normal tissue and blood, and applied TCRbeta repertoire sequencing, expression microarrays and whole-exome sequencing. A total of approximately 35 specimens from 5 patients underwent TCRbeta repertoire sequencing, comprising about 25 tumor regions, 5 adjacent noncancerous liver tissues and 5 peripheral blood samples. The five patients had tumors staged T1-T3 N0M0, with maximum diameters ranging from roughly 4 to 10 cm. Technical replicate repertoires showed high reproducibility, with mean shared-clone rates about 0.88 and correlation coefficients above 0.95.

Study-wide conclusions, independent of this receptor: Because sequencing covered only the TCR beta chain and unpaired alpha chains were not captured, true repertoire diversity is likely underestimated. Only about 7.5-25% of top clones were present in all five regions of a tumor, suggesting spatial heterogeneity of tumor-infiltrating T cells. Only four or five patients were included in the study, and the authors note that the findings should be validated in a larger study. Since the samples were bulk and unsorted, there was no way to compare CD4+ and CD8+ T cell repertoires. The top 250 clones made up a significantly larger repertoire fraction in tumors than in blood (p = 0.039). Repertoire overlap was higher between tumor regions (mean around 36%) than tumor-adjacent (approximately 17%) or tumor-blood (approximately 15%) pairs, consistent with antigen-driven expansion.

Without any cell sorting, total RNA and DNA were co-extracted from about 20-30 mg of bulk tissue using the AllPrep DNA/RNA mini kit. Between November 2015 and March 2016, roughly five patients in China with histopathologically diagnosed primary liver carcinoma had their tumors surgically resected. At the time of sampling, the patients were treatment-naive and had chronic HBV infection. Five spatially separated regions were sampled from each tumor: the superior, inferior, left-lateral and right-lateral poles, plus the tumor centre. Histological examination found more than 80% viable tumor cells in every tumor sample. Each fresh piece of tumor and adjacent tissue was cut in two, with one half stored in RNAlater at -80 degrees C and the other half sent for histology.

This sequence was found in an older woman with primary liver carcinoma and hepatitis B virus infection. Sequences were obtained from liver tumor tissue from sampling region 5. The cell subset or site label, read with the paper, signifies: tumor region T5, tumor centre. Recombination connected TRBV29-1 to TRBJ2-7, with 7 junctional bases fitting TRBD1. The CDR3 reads CSAVQGYSYVQCF. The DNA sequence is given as TGCAGCGCCGTACAGGGGTACTCCTACGTGCAGTGCTTC.